The 18 T cell receptor beta chains listed next were all sequenced from one sample in a study of cytomegalovirus exposure and HLA in healthy donors (TCRdb year 2017). The library was built by means of the immunoSEQ multiplex PCR assay. For the multiplex PCR, a mixture combining 60 forward primers for TCR Vbeta segments and 13 reverse primers for TCR Jbeta segments was used. The table was pulled from immuneACCESS by TCRdb, which kept in-frame rearrangements only. Such tables lose some clones; where checked, under half of the loss comes from unresolved V genes, and the rest has no known cause. Within this sample are about 150,000 clones, with nearly 85% of them counted one time only. The ten largest clonotypes hold roughly 3.4% of the sample. The sequenced material came from PBMCs. All receptors come from a male donor in good health and CMV-seronegative.

This clone showed up just a few times. The chain uses TRBV2 and TRBJ2-3, with D possibly TRBD1 on 5 matching bases. CDR3 length: 14 amino acids. V lost 2 bases, J lost 4 bases, and 10 bases lay in between. CDR1 and CDR2 (germline): SNHLY, FYNNEI. CDR3 coding DNA: TGTGCCAGCAGTGAAATTGTAGGGGCAGATACGCAGTATTTT. Amino acids: CASSEIVGADTQYF.

The genes are TRBV10-3 and TRBJ2-1; weak D call: TRBD2 (5 bases). Germline lookup yields CDR1 ENHRY and CDR2 SYGVKD. Trimming removed 4 bases at V and 5 bases at J, with 18 bases between. The CDR3 runs to 16 residues. CDR3 region: CAISADMNSGHNEQFF. Here the CDR3 DNA reads TGTGCCATCAGTGCCGATATGAACAGCGGACACAATGAGCAGTTCTTC.

The CDR3 nucleotides are TGCGCCAGCAGCCAAGACAGGACAGGGAACCTGTTTTTT. Encoded protein: CASSQDRTGNLFF. This rearrangement joins TRBV4-3 to TRBJ1-4, with TRBD1 identical over 8 bases. V was pared by 0 bases and J by 14 bases, with 5 bases of the junction left unmatched. This CDR3 comprises 13 residues. Looked up from germline, CDR1 is LGHNA and CDR2 is YSLEER.

The chain employs TRBV9 and TRBJ2-1, with 12 bases identical to TRBD1. CDR3 length: 16 residues. V shed 1 base, J shed 9 bases, and the junction held 8 bases outside the gene matches. CDR1 is SGDLS and CDR2 is YYNGEE in the germline V gene. The chain's CDR3 is CASSVSPGQGAGEQFF. The CDR3 bases are TGTGCCAGCAGCGTATCCCCGGGACAGGGGGCTGGTGAGCAGTTCTTC. Supplemented by reference TRBV9 and TRBJ2-1, the full variable domain reads DSGVTQTPKHLITATGQRVTLRCSPRSGDLSVYWYQQSLDQGLQFLIQYYNGEERAKGNILERFSAQQFPDLHSELNLSSLELGDSALYFCASSVSPGQGAGEQFFGPGTRLTVL.

The chain recombines TRBV15 with TRBJ1-5, with D hard to call. V was trimmed by 4 bases and J by 2 bases, leaving 15 bases between them. The CDR3 has 16 residues. The germline V gene has CDR1 LNHNV and CDR2 YYDKDF (reference sequence). CDR3 in DNA: TGTGCCACCAGCAAAGGAGGCGCGCAGGGCAATCAGCCCCAGCATTTT. It codes for CATSKGGAQGNQPQHF.

The rearrangement joins TRBV7-9 to TRBJ1-3, with 9 bases identical to TRBD1. Germline CDR1 reads SEHNR; CDR2 reads FQNEAQ (reference sequence). The CDR3 is 17 amino acids. The CDR3 protein is CATGGRTGASSGNTIYF. In DNA form, the CDR3 reads TGTGCGACCGGGGGTCGGACAGGGGCGAGCTCTGGAAACACCATATATTTT.

The CDR3 spells CASSQVAREGTEAFF. CDR3 in DNA: TGTGCCAGCAGCCAAGTCGCAAGGGAGGGCACTGAAGCTTTCTTT. V gene TRBV4-2 combines with J gene TRBJ1-1; D not resolved. The germline gives CDR1 LGHNA, CDR2 YNFKEQ. This CDR3 is 15 amino acids long. Trimming pared 1 base from V and 4 bases from J, leaving 13 bases between.

The chain uses TRBV5-4 and TRBJ2-7, with a possible D match to TRBD1 (6 bases). Germline loops: CDR1 SGHNT, CDR2 YYREEE (reference sequence). The CDR3 has 14 amino acids. The germline V and J ends were trimmed by 4 bases and 2 bases, with 13 bases remaining between them. CDR3: CASSGRDNAYEQYF. The CDR3 DNA follows: TGTGCCAGCAGCGGCCGGGACAACGCCTACGAGCAGTACTTC. Full variable domain (missing parts from reference TRBV5-4 and TRBJ2-7): ETGVTQSPTHLIKTRGQQVTLRCSSQSGHNTVSWYQQALGQGPQFIFQYYREEENGRGNFPPRFSGLQFPNYSSELNVNALELDDSALYLCASSGRDNAYEQYFGPGTRLTVT.

Only a few counts were recorded for this clone. The chain has TRBV19 and TRBJ1-2; 7 bases fit TRBD1. V was pared by 4 bases and J by 4 bases, with 6 bases of the junction left unmatched. The CDR3 has 14 amino acids. CDR1 is LNHDA, CDR2 SQIVND, per germline (reference sequence). The CDR3: CASSRPGTAYGYTF. The CDR3 region has the DNA TGTGCCAGTAGTAGGCCCGGGACAGCCTATGGCTACACCTTC.

This chain connects TRBV7-9 to TRBJ2-7; D ambiguous. Germline assignment: CDR1 SEHNR and CDR2 FQNEAQ (reference sequence). V dropped 5 bases and J dropped 4 bases, with 21 bases sitting between them. The CDR3 is 16 amino acids. In DNA, the CDR3 is TGTGCCAGCAGCGCAAAAAGTACTGGGCAGACATACGAGCAGTACTTC. Translating gives CASSAKSTGQTYEQYF.

The gene calls are TRBV7-2 and TRBJ2-5; possibly TRBD1 for D (5 bases). The CDR3 is made up of 12 amino acids. The germline V and J ends were trimmed by 7 bases and 2 bases, with 8 bases remaining between them. Per the germline V gene, CDR1 is SGHTA and CDR2 is FQGNSA. The CDR3: CASTRQQETQYF. In DNA form, the CDR3 reads TGTGCCAGCACGAGACAGCAAGAGACCCAGTACTTC. The whole variable domain, remainder taken from reference TRBV7-2 and TRBJ2-5, is GAGVSQSPSNKVTEKGKDVELRCDPISGHTALYWYRQSLGQGLEFLIYFQGNSAPDKSGLPSDRFSAERTGGSVSTLTIQRTQQEDSAVYLCASTRQQETQYFGPGTRLLVL.

The gene calls are TRBV5-1 and TRBJ2-5, with D possibly matching TRBD1 (6 bases). The length of the CDR3 is 13 residues. The germline V and J ends were trimmed by 3 bases and 5 bases, with 11 bases remaining between them. Germline loops: CDR1 SGHRS, CDR2 YFSETQ. CDR3 loop: CASSSSGEETQYF. Here the CDR3 DNA reads TGCGCCAGCAGCTCCTCAGGGGAGGAGACCCAGTACTTC.

This clone was seen a handful of times. The J gene is TRBJ2-2, the V gene TRBV5-8; maybe TRBD2 (5 bases). This CDR3 is 16 amino acids long. CDR1 and CDR2 from the germline V gene are SGHTS and YDEGEE. V was cut by 4 bases and J by 2 bases, with 15 bases left in between. The CDR3 here is CASSGGLITNTGELFF. In nucleotides, the CDR3 is TGTGCCAGCAGCGGAGGACTCATAACAAACACCGGGGAGCTGTTTTTT.

V is TRBV15 and J is TRBJ2-1; tentatively, D is TRBD2 (6 bases). CDR1 and CDR2 (germline): LNHNV, YYDKDF (reference sequence). Trimming took off 0 bases at V and 9 bases at J, with 12 bases between the two ends. The CDR3 totals 14 residues. Here the CDR3 reads CATSRDETSLEQFF. In nucleotides, the CDR3 is TGTGCCACCAGCAGAGATGAGACTAGTCTTGAGCAGTTCTTC.

The chain has TRBV5-4 and TRBJ2-3; TRBD2 matches 9 bases. The CDR3 is made up of 14 amino acids. V lost 2 bases to trimming and J lost 6 bases; unmatched junction nucleotides: 4. Germline V gives CDR1 SGHNT, CDR2 YYREEE (reference sequence). The CDR3 is CASSFLAGEDTQYF. The CDR3 DNA is TGTGCCAGCAGCTTCTTAGCGGGGGAGGATACGCAGTATTTT.

The chain is built from TRBV5-6 and TRBJ1-2; D is perhaps TRBD1 (6 bases). CDR3 length equals 15 residues. Germline V gene data show CDR1 as SGHDT and CDR2 as YYEEEE. The V end was cut by 0 bases, the J end by 4 bases, with 13 bases between. The CDR3 is CASSLEIQGFYGYTF. The CDR3 DNA reads TGTGCCAGCAGCTTGGAGATACAGGGCTTCTATGGCTACACCTTC.

This chain joins TRBV19 and TRBJ2-2; perhaps TRBD2 as D (5 bases). The CDR3 is 16 amino acids. V lost 11 bases to trimming and J lost 1 base, with 20 bases between them. Germline assignment: CDR1 LNHDA and CDR2 SQIVND (reference sequence). The CDR3 sequence: CASKGSALQNTGELFF. CDR3 nucleotide sequence: TGTGCCTCAAAGGGTAGCGCATTACAGAACACCGGGGAGCTGTTTTTT.

This clone was observed a few times. The rearrangement uses TRBV30 and TRBJ2-1; TRBD2 agrees at 7 bases. Germline loops: CDR1 GTSNPN, CDR2 SVGIG (reference sequence). With 5 bases clipped from V and 9 bases from J, the junction kept 1 base outside the gene matches. The CDR3 loop spans 10 amino acids. CDR3: CAWGEGEQFF. The CDR3 DNA reads as TGTGCCTGGGGGGAGGGTGAGCAGTTCTTC.